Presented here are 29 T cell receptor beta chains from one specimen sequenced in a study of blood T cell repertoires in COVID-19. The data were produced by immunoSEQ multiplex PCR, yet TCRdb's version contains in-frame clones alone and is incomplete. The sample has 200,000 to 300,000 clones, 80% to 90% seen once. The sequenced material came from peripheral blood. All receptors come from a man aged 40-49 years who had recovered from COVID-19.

CDR3 DNA sequence: TGTGCCAGCAGCTCGATTGACGGGTACCAAGAGACCCAGTACTTC. Translating gives CASSSIDGYQETQYF. This rearrangement joins TRBV6-2 or TRBV6-3 to TRBJ2-5; D not resolved. The CDR3 contains 15 residues. In germline, CDR1 is MNHEY, CDR2 SVGEGT. V lost 6 bases, J lost 0 bases, and 14 bases lay in between.

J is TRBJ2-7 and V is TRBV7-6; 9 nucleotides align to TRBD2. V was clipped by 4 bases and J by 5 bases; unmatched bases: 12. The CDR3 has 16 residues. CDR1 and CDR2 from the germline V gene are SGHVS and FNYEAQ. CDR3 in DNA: TGTGCCAGCAGCTCCCCCTTGGTTGCGGGAGGGAACGAGCAGTACTTC. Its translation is CASSSPLVAGGNEQYF. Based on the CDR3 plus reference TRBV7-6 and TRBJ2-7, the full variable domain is GAGVSQSPRYKVTKRGQDVALRCDPISGHVSLYWYRQALGQGPEFLTYFNYEAQQDKSGLPNDRFSAERPEGSISTLTIQRTEQRDSAMYRCASSSPLVAGGNEQYFGPGTRLTVT.

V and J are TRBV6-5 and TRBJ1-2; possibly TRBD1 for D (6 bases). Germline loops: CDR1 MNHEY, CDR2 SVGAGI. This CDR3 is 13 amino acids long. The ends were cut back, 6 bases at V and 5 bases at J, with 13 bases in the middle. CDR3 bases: TGTGCCAGCAGGCGGACAGCATCATATGGCTACACCTTC. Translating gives CASRRTASYGYTF.

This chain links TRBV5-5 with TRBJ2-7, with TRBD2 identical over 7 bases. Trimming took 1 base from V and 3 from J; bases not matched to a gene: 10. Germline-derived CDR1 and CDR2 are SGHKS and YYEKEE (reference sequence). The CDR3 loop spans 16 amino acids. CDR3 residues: CASSLIRASGVYEQYF. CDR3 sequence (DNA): TGTGCCAGCAGCTTGATCAGGGCTAGCGGAGTCTACGAGCAGTACTTC.

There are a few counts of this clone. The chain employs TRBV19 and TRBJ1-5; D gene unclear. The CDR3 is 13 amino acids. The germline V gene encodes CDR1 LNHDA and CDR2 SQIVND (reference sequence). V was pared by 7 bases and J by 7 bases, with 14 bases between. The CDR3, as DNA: TGTGCCAGTACGGGCCGTATAGCGCAGCCCCAGCATTTT. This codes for CASTGRIAQPQHF.

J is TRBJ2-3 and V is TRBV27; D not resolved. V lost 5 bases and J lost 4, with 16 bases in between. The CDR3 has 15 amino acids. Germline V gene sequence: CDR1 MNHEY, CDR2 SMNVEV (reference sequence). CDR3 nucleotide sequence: TGTGCCAGCAGTCCCGCTCCCGCGGATCCAGATACGCAGTATTTT. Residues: CASSPAPADPDTQYF.

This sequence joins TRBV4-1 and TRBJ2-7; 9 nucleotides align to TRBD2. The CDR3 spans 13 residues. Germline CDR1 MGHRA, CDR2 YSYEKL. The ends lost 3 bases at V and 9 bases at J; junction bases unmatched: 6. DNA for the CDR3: TGCGCCAGCAGCCAGATAGCGGGAGAGCGGCAGTACTTC. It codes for CASSQIAGERQYF.

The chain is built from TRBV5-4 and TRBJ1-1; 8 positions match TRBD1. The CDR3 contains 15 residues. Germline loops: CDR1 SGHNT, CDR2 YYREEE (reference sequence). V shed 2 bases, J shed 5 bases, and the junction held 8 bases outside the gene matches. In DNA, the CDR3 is TGTGCCAGCAGCTTCGACCAGGGGGCGCGAACTGAAGCTTTCTTT. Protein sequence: CASSFDQGARTEAFF.

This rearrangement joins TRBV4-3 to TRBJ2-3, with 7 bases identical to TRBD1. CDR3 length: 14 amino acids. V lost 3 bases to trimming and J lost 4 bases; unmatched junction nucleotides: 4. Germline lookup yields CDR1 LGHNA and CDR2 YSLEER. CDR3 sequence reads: CASSQETGPDTQYF. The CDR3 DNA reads TGCGCCAGCAGCCAGGAGACAGGGCCAGATACGCAGTATTTT.

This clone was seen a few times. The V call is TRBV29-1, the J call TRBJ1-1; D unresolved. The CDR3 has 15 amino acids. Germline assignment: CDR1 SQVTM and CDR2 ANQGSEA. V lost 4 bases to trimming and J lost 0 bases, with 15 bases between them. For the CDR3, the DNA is TGCAGCGTTGGTCCGGGATGGGGAATGAACACTGAAGCTTTCTTT. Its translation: CSVGPGWGMNTEAFF.

CDR3 nucleotide sequence: TGTGCCAGCACCCAATCCCCGGCGGATGAAAAACTGTTTTTT. Amino acids: CASTQSPADEKLFF. This rearrangement joins TRBV2 to TRBJ1-4; no clear D. The CDR3 length is 14 residues. The V end lost 7 bases, the J end lost 6 bases, and 15 bases lay between the germline ends. Germline V lookup: CDR1 SNHLY, CDR2 FYNNEI.

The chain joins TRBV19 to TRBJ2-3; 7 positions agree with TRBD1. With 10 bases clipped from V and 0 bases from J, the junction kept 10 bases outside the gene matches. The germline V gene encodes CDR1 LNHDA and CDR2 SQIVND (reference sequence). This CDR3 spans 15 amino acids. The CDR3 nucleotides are TGTGCCACCACTCCCCAGGGGGTCAGCACAGATACGCAGTATTTT. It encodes CATTPQGVSTDTQYF.

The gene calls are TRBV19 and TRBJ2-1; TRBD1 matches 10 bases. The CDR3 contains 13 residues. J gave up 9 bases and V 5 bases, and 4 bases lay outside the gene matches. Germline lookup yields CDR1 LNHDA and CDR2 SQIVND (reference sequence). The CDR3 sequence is CASSPDRGPEQFF. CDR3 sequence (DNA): TGTGCCAGTAGTCCAGACAGGGGGCCTGAGCAGTTCTTC.

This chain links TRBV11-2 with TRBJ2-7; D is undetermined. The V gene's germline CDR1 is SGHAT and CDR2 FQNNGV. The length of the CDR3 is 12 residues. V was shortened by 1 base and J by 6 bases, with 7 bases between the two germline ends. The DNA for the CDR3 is TGTGCCAGCAGCTTAGGGCAAAGCGAGCAGTACTTC. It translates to CASSLGQSEQYF.

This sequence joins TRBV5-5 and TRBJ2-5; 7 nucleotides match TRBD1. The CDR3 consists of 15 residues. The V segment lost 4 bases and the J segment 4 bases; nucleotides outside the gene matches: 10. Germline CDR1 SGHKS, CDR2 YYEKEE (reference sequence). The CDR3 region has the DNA TGTGCCAGCAGCCTGACAGGGATGGTGCGAGAGACCCAGTACTTC. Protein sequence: CASSLTGMVRETQYF.

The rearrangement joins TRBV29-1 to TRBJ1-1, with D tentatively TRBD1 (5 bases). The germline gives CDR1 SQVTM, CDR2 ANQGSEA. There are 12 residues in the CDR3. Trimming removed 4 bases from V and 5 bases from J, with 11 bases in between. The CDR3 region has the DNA TGCAGCGTTGTAGCGGGACGGACTGAAGCTTTCTTT. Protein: CSVVAGRTEAFF. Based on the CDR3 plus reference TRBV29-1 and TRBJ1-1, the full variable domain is SAVISQKPSRDICQRGTSLTIQCQVDSQVTMMFWYRQQPGQSLTLIATANQGSEATYESGFVIDKFPISRPNLTFSTLTVSNMSPEDSSIYLCSVVAGRTEAFFGQGTRLTVV.

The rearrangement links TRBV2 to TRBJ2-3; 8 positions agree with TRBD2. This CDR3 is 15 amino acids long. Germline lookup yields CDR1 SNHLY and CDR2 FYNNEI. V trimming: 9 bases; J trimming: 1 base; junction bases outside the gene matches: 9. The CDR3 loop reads CARGVRGGGTDTQYF. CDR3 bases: TGTGCCAGAGGGGTCCGGGGGGGCGGCACAGATACGCAGTATTTT.

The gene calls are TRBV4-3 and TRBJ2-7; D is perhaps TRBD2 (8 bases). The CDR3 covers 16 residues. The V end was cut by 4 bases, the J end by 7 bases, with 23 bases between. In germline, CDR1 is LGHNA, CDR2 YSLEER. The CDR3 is CASSRDRAGASSEQYF. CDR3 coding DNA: TGCGCCAGCAGCCGGGACAGAGCGGGGGCCTCTTCGGAGCAGTACTTC.

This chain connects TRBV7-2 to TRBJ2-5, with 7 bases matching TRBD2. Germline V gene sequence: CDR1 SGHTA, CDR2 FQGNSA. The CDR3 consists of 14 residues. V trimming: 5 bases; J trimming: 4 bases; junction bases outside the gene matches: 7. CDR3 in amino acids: CASSQDWGGETQYF. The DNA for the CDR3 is TGTGCCAGCAGCCAGGATTGGGGGGGAGAGACCCAGTACTTC.

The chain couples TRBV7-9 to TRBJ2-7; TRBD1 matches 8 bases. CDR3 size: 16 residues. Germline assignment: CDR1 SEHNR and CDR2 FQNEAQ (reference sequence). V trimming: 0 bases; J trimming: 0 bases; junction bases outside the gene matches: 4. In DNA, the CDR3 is TGTGCCAGCAGCTTAGCCAAGGACAGGGACTCCTACGAGCAGTACTTC. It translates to CASSLAKDRDSYEQYF.

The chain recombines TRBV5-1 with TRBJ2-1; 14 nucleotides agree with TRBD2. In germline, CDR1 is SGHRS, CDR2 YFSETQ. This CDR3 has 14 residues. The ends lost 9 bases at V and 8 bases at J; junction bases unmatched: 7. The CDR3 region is CATSRLAGGDEQFF. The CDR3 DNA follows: TGCGCCACCTCACGACTAGCGGGAGGGGATGAGCAGTTCTTC.

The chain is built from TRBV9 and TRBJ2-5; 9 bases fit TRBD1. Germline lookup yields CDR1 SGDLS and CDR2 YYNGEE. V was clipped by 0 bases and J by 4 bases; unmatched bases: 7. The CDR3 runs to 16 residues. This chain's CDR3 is CASSVASTGGGETQYF. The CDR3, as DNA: TGTGCCAGCAGCGTAGCCTCTACAGGGGGCGGAGAGACCCAGTACTTC.

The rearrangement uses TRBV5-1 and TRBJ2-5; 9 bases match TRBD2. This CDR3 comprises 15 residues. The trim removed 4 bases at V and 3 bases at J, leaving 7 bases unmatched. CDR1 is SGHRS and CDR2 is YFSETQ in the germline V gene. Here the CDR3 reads CASSPLVAGEETQYF. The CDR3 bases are TGCGCCAGCAGCCCCCTAGTAGCGGGGGAAGAGACCCAGTACTTC.

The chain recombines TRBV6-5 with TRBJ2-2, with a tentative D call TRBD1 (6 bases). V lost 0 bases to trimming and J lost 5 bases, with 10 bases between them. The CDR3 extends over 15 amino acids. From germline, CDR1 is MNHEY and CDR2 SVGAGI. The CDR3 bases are TGTGCCAGCAGTTACTCTCAGGGGTGGACCGGGGAGCTGTTTTTT. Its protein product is CASSYSQGWTGELFF.

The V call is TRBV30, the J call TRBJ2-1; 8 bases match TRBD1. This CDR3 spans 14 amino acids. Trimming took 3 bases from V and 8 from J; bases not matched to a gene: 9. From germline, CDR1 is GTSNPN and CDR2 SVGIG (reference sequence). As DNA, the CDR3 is TGTGCCTGGAGCCCAGGGGGCGGTAAATATGAGCAGTTCTTC. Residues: CAWSPGGGKYEQFF.

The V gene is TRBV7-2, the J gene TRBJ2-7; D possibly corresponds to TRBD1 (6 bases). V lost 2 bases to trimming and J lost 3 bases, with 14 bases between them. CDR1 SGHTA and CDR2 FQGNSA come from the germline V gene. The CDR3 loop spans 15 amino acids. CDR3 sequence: CASSLREGVLYEQYF. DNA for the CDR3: TGTGCCAGCAGCTTAAGAGAGGGGGTTCTCTACGAGCAGTACTTC.

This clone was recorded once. CDR3 bases: TGTGCCAGCTCCCCATCTTTAGGGGCCTACGAGCAGTACTTC. This encodes CASSPSLGAYEQYF. The chain has TRBV18 and TRBJ2-7; maybe TRBD1 (5 bases). Germline V lookup: CDR1 KGHSH, CDR2 LQKENI. Trimming pared 6 bases from V and 2 bases from J, leaving 14 bases between. This CDR3 comprises 14 residues.

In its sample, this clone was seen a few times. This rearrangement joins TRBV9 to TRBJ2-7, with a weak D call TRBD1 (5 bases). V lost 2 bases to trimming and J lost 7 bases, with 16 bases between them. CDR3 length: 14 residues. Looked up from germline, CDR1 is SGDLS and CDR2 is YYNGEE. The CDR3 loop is CASSVVPGSGEQYF. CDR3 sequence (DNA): TGTGCCAGCAGCGTGGTCCCAGGGTCGGGTGAGCAGTACTTC.

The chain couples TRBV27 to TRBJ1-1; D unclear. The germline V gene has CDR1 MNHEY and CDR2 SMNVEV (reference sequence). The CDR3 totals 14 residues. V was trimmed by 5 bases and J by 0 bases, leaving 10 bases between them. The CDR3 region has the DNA TGTGCCAGCAGTCCGGACGGGGTGAACACTGAAGCTTTCTTT. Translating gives CASSPDGVNTEAFF.